These 2 T cell receptor beta chains share one sample of origin, sequenced in a study of T cell changes during pregnancy in multiple sclerosis. Generated by immunoSEQ multiplex PCR, the TCRdb table keeps only in-frame clones and is missing some. Among 37,000 or so clones, 90% were seen once, and the ten largest hold 0.35% to 0.5%. The sequencing used CD4+ T cells from peripheral blood mononuclear cells, collected in the second trimester of pregnancy. These receptors all come from a female donor with multiple sclerosis, enrolled in a pregnancy study.

This clone occurred a few times. The J gene is TRBJ2-3, the V gene TRBV7-3; D is possibly TRBD1 (6 bases). Germline V CDR1 and CDR2: SGHTA, FQGTGA. This CDR3 has 14 residues. Trimming left V 5 bases short and J 0 bases short, with 9 bases between. This chain's CDR3 is CASSPGASTDTQYF. CDR3 nucleotides: TGTGCCAGCAGCCCAGGGGCCAGCACAGATACGCAGTATTTT.

The genes are TRBV7-6 and TRBJ1-2, with 8 positions matching TRBD1. The CDR3 runs 16 residues. CDR1 is SGHVS and CDR2 is FNYEAQ in the germline V gene. The V segment lost 1 base and the J segment 4 bases; nucleotides outside the gene matches: 8. For the CDR3, the DNA is TGTGCCAGCAGCTTAGGAGGAGGACAGGGCATCTATGGCTACACCTTC. Protein sequence: CASSLGGGQGIYGYTF. The whole variable domain, filled in from reference TRBV7-6 and TRBJ1-2, reads GAGVSQSPRYKVTKRGQDVALRCDPISGHVSLYWYRQALGQGPEFLTYFNYEAQQDKSGLPNDRFSAERPEGSISTLTIQRTEQRDSAMYRCASSLGGGQGIYGYTFGSGTRLTVV.